The rows below give T cell receptor beta chains drawn from one sample of a study of T cells in Graves' hyperthyroidism and ophthalmopathy. Via MiXCR, TCRdb re-called the multiplex PCR reads, giving one row per CDR3 protein. Here the sample spans about 740,000 distinct CDR3 sequences, about 14% being singletons. Material for sequencing was blood. The source of these receptors is a woman younger than 30 with Graves' hyperthyroidism. Both conserved end residues are part of each CDR3. The D gene is left open where the match is weak. Size values are once, few and many counts, or a class for expanded clones, and some rows have none.

>TRBV12-5|TRBJ2-3|few|-|15
CASGTGHPSTDTQYF
TGTGCTAGTGGCACAGGTCATCCTAGCACAGATACGCAGTATTTT
>TRBV20-1|TRBJ1-4|many|-|13
CSARDFGGEKLFF
TGCAGTGCTAGAGATTTCGGGGGTGAAAAACTGTTTTTT
>TRBV24-1|TRBJ2-6|-|-|14
CATSDNRDSDVLTF
TGTGCCACCAGTGATAACCGGGACTCCGACGTCCTGACTTTC
>TRBV18|TRBJ2-3|few|-|17
CASSSAGRGSDTDTQYF
TGTGCCAGCTCGAGCGCGGGGAGAGGGTCCGACACAGATACGCAGTATTTT
>TRBV29-1|TRBJ1-1|-|-|13
CSTQGQLNTEAFF
TGCAGCACCCAAGGACAGCTGAACACTGAAGCTTTCTTT
>TRBV28|TRBJ1-1|many|-|16
CASSLSGRRMNTEAFF
TGTGCCAGCAGTTTATCGGGACGGCGAATGAACACTGAAGCTTTCTTT
>TRBV12-3/TRBV12-4|TRBJ1-2|many|TRBD1|13
CASSPRTGSGYTF
TGTGCCAGCAGCCCTCGGACAGGTTCTGGCTACACCTTC
>TRBV27|TRBJ2-6|-|-|16
CASSPLASEGANVLTF
TGTGCCAGCAGTCCCCTCGCCTCTGAAGGGGCCAACGTCCTGACTTTC
>TRBV4-3|TRBJ1-6|few|-|17
CASSQATLDFYNSPLHF
TGCGCCAGCAGCCAAGCCACCCTGGACTTCTATAATTCACCCCTCCACTTT
>TRBV12-3/TRBV12-4|TRBJ2-3|many|-|14
CASSPGLRGDTQYF
TGTGCCAGCAGTCCCGGTCTTCGAGGAGATACGCAGTATTTT
>TRBV11-3|TRBJ1-1|many|-|15
CASSLALGTNTEAFF
TGTGCCAGCAGCTTAGCTCTCGGAACGAACACTGAAGCTTTCTTT
>TRBV5-1|TRBJ1-1|few|TRBD1|16
CASSLTRQGAPTEAFF
TGCGCCAGCAGCTTGACCCGACAGGGGGCGCCTACTGAAGCTTTCTTT
>TRBV10-3|TRBJ2-5|-|TRBD1|14
CAISGGRGKETQYF
TGTGCCATCAGTGGGGGCAGGGGGAAAGAGACCCAGTACTTC
>TRBV5-1|TRBJ2-1|many|-|14
CASTQQDSYNEQFF
TGCGCCAGCACCCAACAGGACAGCTACAATGAGCAGTTCTTC
>TRBV20-1|TRBJ1-5|-|TRBD1|16
CSAKNRGGYSNQPQHF
TGCAGTGCGAAGAACAGGGGGGGATATAGCAATCAGCCCCAGCATTTT
>TRBV28|TRBJ2-7|-|TRBD1|14
CASSSGQGNYEQYF
TGTGCCAGCAGTTCCGGACAGGGTAACTACGAGCAGTACTTC
>TRBV11-2|TRBJ2-4|-|-|12
CASNPVQSIQYF
TGTGCCAGCAACCCAGTTCAGAGCATTCAGTACTTC
>TRBV5-6|TRBJ2-5|few|-|14
CASSLRSNQETQYF
TGTGCCAGCAGCTTGCGGTCAAACCAAGAGACCCAGTACTTC
>TRBV11-2|TRBJ2-5|few|TRBD1|17
CASSLGWDRGSRETQYF
TGTGCCAGCAGCTTAGGTTGGGACAGGGGAAGTAGGGAGACCCAGTACTTC
>TRBV6-1|TRBJ2-7|-|-|13
CASSSVLSYEQYF
TGTGCCAGTTCTAGCGTTCTCTCCTACGAGCAGTACTTC
>TRBV9|TRBJ1-2|-|-|11
CASSALLGYTF
TGTGCCAGCAGCGCCCTTCTTGGCTACACCTTC
>TRBV4-3|TRBJ1-2|few|TRBD1|15
CASSPWTGAAYGYTF
TGCGCCAGCAGCCCTTGGACAGGGGCCGCCTATGGCTACACCTTC
>TRBV28|TRBJ1-5|many|TRBD1|16
CASSHSGQGFGQPQHF
TGTGCCAGCAGTCACTCGGGACAGGGTTTTGGTCAGCCCCAGCATTTT
>TRBV4-1|TRBJ2-3|many|-|14
CASSQGRGGDTQYF
TGCGCCAGCAGCCAAGGCAGGGGTGGGGATACGCAGTATTTT
>TRBV4-1|TRBJ2-2|-|-|16
CASSPRGLLGAGELFF
TGCGCCAGCAGCCCACGTGGATTACTTGGTGCCGGGGAGCTGTTTTTT
>TRBV28|TRBJ2-4|many|TRBD1|15
CASSFTGGPENIQYF
TGTGCCAGCAGTTTTACAGGGGGCCCTGAAAACATTCAGTACTTC
>TRBV9|TRBJ1-2|-|TRBD1|19
CASSVDPSPFGTGSYGYTF
TGTGCCAGCAGCGTAGATCCCTCCCCATTCGGGACAGGGAGCTATGGCTACACCTTC
>TRBV6-2/TRBV6-3|TRBJ2-2|many|-|14
CASSRTERPGELFF
TGTGCCAGCAGCCGGACTGAACGCCCGGGGGAGCTGTTTTTT
>TRBV29-1|TRBJ2-1|-|-|13
CSVFPLRYNEQFF
TGCAGCGTTTTTCCCCTGCGGTACAATGAGCAGTTCTTC